This is a list of T cell receptor beta chains from one sample in a study of T cell responses to AZD1222 COVID-19 vaccine. TCRdb keeps only in-frame clones here, not all; method: immunoSEQ multiplex PCR. The sample has about 97,000 clones; just over 85% are singletons. The sample here was peripheral blood, taken on day 0 of AZD1222 vaccination. The origin of the receptors is an adult in good health. The CDR3 runs from the conserved cysteine through the conserved F or W. Fields, in order: V gene, clone size, J gene, D gene, CDR3 protein, CDR3 DNA. The D gene is left open where the match is weak. Only some rows state a clone size, as once, few, many or a class for expanded clones.

v_call: TRBV7-2; clone_size: -; j_call: TRBJ2-1; d_call: TRBD2; cdr3_aa: CASSPSAGTSGSFGEQFF; cdr3_nt: TGTGCCAGCAGCCCGAGCGCCGGGACTAGCGGGAGTTTCGGTGAGCAGTTCTTC
v_call: TRBV28; clone_size: -; j_call: TRBJ1-6; d_call: -; cdr3_aa: CASSQTATNSPLHF; cdr3_nt: TGTGCCAGCAGCCAGACAGCGACGAATTCACCCCTCCACTTT
v_call: TRBV5-4; clone_size: -; j_call: TRBJ1-1; d_call: TRBD1; cdr3_aa: CASGQGAGTEAFF; cdr3_nt: TGTGCCAGCGGACAGGGGGCAGGGACTGAAGCTTTCTTT
v_call: TRBV28; clone_size: -; j_call: TRBJ2-7; d_call: -; cdr3_aa: CASSSRRGEGYEQYF; cdr3_nt: TGTGCCAGCAGTAGCCGCAGGGGGGAAGGCTACGAGCAGTACTTC
v_call: TRBV27; clone_size: once; j_call: TRBJ2-1; d_call: TRBD1; cdr3_aa: CASSFRGNEQFF; cdr3_nt: TGTGCCAGCAGTTTCAGGGGGAATGAGCAGTTCTTC
v_call: TRBV29-1; clone_size: -; j_call: TRBJ1-1; d_call: -; cdr3_aa: CSGRRDLNTEAFF; cdr3_nt: TGCAGCGGTCGACGAGACCTGAACACTGAAGCTTTCTTT
v_call: TRBV7-2; clone_size: few; j_call: TRBJ2-7; d_call: TRBD2; cdr3_aa: CASSSSGLAGAYEQYF; cdr3_nt: TGTGCCAGCAGCTCCTCGGGACTAGCGGGAGCCTACGAGCAGTACTTC
v_call: TRBV30; clone_size: -; j_call: TRBJ1-5; d_call: -; cdr3_aa: CAWSARIGGMGQPQHF; cdr3_nt: TGTGCCTGGAGTGCACGTATAGGGGGGATGGGGCAGCCCCAGCATTTT
v_call: TRBV30; clone_size: -; j_call: TRBJ2-1; d_call: -; cdr3_aa: CAWSVRLDNEQFF; cdr3_nt: TGTGCCTGGAGTGTGAGACTAGACAATGAGCAGTTCTTC
v_call: TRBV1; clone_size: -; j_call: TRBJ2-4; d_call: -; cdr3_aa: CTSSQKSGPKNIQYF; cdr3_nt: TGCACCAGCAGCCAAAAGAGCGGGCCCAAAAACATTCAGTACTTC
v_call: TRBV19; clone_size: -; j_call: TRBJ2-1; d_call: -; cdr3_aa: CASSIAGGEQFF; cdr3_nt: TGTGCCAGTAGTATCGCGGGCGGTGAGCAGTTCTTC
v_call: TRBV5-1; clone_size: -; j_call: TRBJ2-3; d_call: TRBD2; cdr3_aa: CASSFASGRGLDTQYF; cdr3_nt: TGCGCCAGCAGCTTCGCTAGCGGGAGGGGGCTAGATACGCAGTATTTT
v_call: TRBV20-1; clone_size: -; j_call: TRBJ1-5; d_call: -; cdr3_aa: CSASLGFNQPQHF; cdr3_nt: TGCAGTGCTAGTCTAGGCTTCAATCAGCCCCAGCATTTT
v_call: TRBV2; clone_size: once; j_call: TRBJ2-4; d_call: TRBD1; cdr3_aa: CAGRTGGAKKNIQYF; cdr3_nt: TGTGCCGGACGGACAGGGGGGGCGAAGAAAAACATTCAGTACTTC
v_call: TRBV2; clone_size: once; j_call: TRBJ1-2; d_call: TRBD1; cdr3_aa: CASSDLGQAYGYTF; cdr3_nt: TGTGCCAGCAGTGATTTGGGACAGGCTTATGGCTACACCTTC
v_call: TRBV3-1/TRBV3-2; clone_size: -; j_call: TRBJ2-7; d_call: -; cdr3_aa: CASSHGQSDEQYF; cdr3_nt: TGTGCCAGCAGCCACGGTCAAAGCGACGAGCAGTACTTC
v_call: TRBV2; clone_size: many; j_call: TRBJ2-7; d_call: -; cdr3_aa: CASTQDRLTSYEQYF; cdr3_nt: TGTGCCAGCACCCAAGACAGGCTGACCTCCTACGAGCAGTACTTC
v_call: TRBV28; clone_size: -; j_call: TRBJ1-3; d_call: -; cdr3_aa: CASSLWAASGNTIYF; cdr3_nt: TGTGCCAGCAGTTTATGGGCAGCCTCTGGAAACACCATATATTTT
v_call: TRBV6-5; clone_size: -; j_call: TRBJ2-5; d_call: -; cdr3_aa: CASSYSMRVSAQYF; cdr3_nt: TGTGCCAGCAGTTACTCGATGAGGGTTTCGGCCCAGTACTTC
v_call: TRBV7-2; clone_size: -; j_call: TRBJ2-7; d_call: TRBD1; cdr3_aa: CASTKQGAVGYEQYF; cdr3_nt: TGTGCCAGCACCAAACAGGGGGCGGTGGGATACGAGCAGTACTTC
v_call: TRBV7-2; clone_size: -; j_call: TRBJ2-3; d_call: -; cdr3_aa: CASSSGMLYGTDTQYF; cdr3_nt: TGTGCCAGCAGCTCGGGGATGCTTTACGGCACAGATACGCAGTATTTT
v_call: TRBV18; clone_size: -; j_call: TRBJ2-1; d_call: TRBD2; cdr3_aa: CASSPSTSGDNEQFF; cdr3_nt: TGTGCCAGCTCACCAAGCACTAGCGGTGACAATGAGCAGTTCTTC
v_call: TRBV6-4; clone_size: -; j_call: TRBJ1-5; d_call: -; cdr3_aa: CASPEDEVLNQPQHF; cdr3_nt: TGTGCCAGCCCAGAAGATGAGGTACTTAATCAGCCCCAGCATTTT
v_call: TRBV9; clone_size: -; j_call: TRBJ1-2; d_call: TRBD1; cdr3_aa: CASSLGPQGGYGYTF; cdr3_nt: TGTGCCAGCAGCCTGGGGCCTCAGGGGGGGTATGGCTACACCTTC
v_call: TRBV28; clone_size: -; j_call: TRBJ2-4; d_call: TRBD1; cdr3_aa: CASTSGQGGVLAKNIQYF; cdr3_nt: TGTGCCAGCACCTCGGGACAGGGAGGAGTCCTAGCCAAAAACATTCAGTACTTC
v_call: TRBV19; clone_size: -; j_call: TRBJ1-6; d_call: -; cdr3_aa: CASSIWGQGDSPLHF; cdr3_nt: TGTGCCAGTAGTATCTGGGGTCAAGGTGATTCACCCCTCCACTTT
v_call: TRBV3-1/TRBV3-2; clone_size: many; j_call: TRBJ1-2; d_call: -; cdr3_aa: CASSQDLGPPVFF; cdr3_nt: TGTGCCAGCAGCCAAGATTTAGGGCCCCCAGTGTTCTTC
v_call: TRBV3-1/TRBV3-2; clone_size: -; j_call: TRBJ2-7; d_call: -; cdr3_aa: CASSQVGLQEEQYF; cdr3_nt: TGTGCCAGCAGCCAAGTAGGATTGCAGGAGGAGCAGTACTTC
v_call: TRBV5-4; clone_size: few; j_call: TRBJ1-4; d_call: -; cdr3_aa: CASSPGLLPEKLFF; cdr3_nt: TGTGCCAGCAGCCCAGGTTTATTGCCCGAAAAACTGTTTTTT
v_call: TRBV9; clone_size: -; j_call: TRBJ2-5; d_call: TRBD2; cdr3_aa: CASSFRTSGHPRTQYF; cdr3_nt: TGTGCCAGCAGCTTCCGGACTAGCGGGCATCCCCGGACCCAGTACTTC
v_call: TRBV6-6; clone_size: -; j_call: TRBJ2-5; d_call: TRBD1; cdr3_aa: CASSGADRVTVETQYF; cdr3_nt: TGTGCCAGCAGTGGTGCCGACAGGGTCACTGTGGAGACCCAGTACTTC
v_call: TRBV19; clone_size: -; j_call: TRBJ2-5; d_call: -; cdr3_aa: CASSISTQGGGETQYF; cdr3_nt: TGTGCCAGTAGTATATCGACGCAGGGGGGTGGAGAGACCCAGTACTTC
v_call: TRBV5-8; clone_size: -; j_call: TRBJ1-5; d_call: TRBD1; cdr3_aa: CASSPRTGANQPQHF; cdr3_nt: TGTGCCAGCAGCCCCCGGACAGGGGCCAATCAGCCCCAGCATTTT
v_call: TRBV11-2; clone_size: -; j_call: TRBJ1-6; d_call: -; cdr3_aa: CASSFNQLNSPLHF; cdr3_nt: TGTGCCAGCAGCTTCAATCAGCTTAATTCACCCCTCCACTTT
v_call: TRBV6-2/TRBV6-3; clone_size: -; j_call: TRBJ2-2; d_call: -; cdr3_aa: CASSLLQGTTGELFF; cdr3_nt: TGTGCCAGCAGTTTGCTACAGGGTACCACCGGGGAGCTGTTTTTT
v_call: TRBV2; clone_size: -; j_call: TRBJ2-3; d_call: TRBD2; cdr3_aa: CASTKTGLDTDTQYF; cdr3_nt: TGTGCCAGCACCAAAACGGGACTAGATACAGATACGCAGTATTTT
v_call: TRBV19; clone_size: -; j_call: TRBJ1-5; d_call: -; cdr3_aa: CASSIDWGVSPPQHF; cdr3_nt: TGTGCCAGTAGTATCGACTGGGGCGTAAGTCCGCCCCAGCATTTT
v_call: TRBV7-9; clone_size: -; j_call: TRBJ1-2; d_call: TRBD1; cdr3_aa: CASSLGGQAVGGYTF; cdr3_nt: TGTGCCAGCAGCTTAGGGGGACAGGCGGTCGGTGGCTACACCTTC
v_call: TRBV28; clone_size: -; j_call: TRBJ1-1; d_call: -; cdr3_aa: CASSSPRGRDPTEAFF; cdr3_nt: TGTGCCAGCAGTTCCCCCCGGGGGAGGGATCCCACTGAAGCTTTCTTT
v_call: TRBV5-4; clone_size: -; j_call: TRBJ1-2; d_call: -; cdr3_aa: CASSPAWDFGVDGGYTF; cdr3_nt: TGTGCCAGCAGCCCGGCTTGGGATTTTGGGGTAGACGGTGGCTACACCTTC